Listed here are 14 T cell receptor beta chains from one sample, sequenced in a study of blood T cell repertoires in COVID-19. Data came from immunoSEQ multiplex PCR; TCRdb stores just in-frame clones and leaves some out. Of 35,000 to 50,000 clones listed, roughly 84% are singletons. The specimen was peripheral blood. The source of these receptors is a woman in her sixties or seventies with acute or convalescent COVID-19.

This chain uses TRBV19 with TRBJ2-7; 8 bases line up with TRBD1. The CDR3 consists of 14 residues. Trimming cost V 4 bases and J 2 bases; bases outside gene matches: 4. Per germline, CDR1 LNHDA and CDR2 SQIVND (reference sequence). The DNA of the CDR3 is TGTGCCAGTAGTAATGGACAGGGCCCCTACGAGCAGTACTTC. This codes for CASSNGQGPYEQYF.

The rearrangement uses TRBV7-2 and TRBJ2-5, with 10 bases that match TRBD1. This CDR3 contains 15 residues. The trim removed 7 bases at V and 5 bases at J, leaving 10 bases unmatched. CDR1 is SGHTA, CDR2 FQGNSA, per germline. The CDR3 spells CASKETGGIPETQYF. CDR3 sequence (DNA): TGTGCCAGCAAAGAGACAGGGGGCATACCGGAGACCCAGTACTTC.

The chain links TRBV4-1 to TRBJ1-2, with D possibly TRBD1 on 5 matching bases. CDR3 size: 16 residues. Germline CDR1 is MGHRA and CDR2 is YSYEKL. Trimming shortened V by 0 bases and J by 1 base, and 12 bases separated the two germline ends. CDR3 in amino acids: CASSQDIPQGNYGYTF. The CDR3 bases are TGCGCCAGCAGCCAAGATATCCCGCAGGGTAACTATGGCTACACCTTC.

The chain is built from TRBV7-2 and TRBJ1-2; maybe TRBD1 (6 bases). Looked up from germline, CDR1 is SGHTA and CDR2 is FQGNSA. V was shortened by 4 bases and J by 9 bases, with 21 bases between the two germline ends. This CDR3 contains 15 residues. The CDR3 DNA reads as TGTGCCAGCAGCTCGGGGGGGGGACACGAGAGGAGCTACACCTTC. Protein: CASSSGGGHERSYTF.

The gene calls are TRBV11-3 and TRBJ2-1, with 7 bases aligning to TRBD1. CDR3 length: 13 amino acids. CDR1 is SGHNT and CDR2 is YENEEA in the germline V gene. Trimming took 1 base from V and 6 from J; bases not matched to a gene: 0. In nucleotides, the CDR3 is TGTGCCAGCAGCTTAGCAGGGGGCAATGAGCAGTTCTTC. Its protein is CASSLAGGNEQFF.

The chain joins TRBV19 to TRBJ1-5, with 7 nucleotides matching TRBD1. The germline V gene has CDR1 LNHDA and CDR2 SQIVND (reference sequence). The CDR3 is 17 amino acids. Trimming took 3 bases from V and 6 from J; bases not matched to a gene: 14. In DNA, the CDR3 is TGTGCCAGTAGTATCGGCCGCTCTACAGGGGCCAGTCAGCCCCAGCATTTT. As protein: CASSIGRSTGASQPQHF.

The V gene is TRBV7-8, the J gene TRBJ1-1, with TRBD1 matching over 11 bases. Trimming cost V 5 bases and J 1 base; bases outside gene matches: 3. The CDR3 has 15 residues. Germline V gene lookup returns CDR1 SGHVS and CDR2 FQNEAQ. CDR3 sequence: CASSEGQGANTEAFF. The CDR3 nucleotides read TGTGCCAGCAGCGAAGGACAGGGGGCGAACACTGAAGCTTTCTTT. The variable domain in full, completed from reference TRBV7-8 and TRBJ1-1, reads GAGVSQSPRYKVAKRGQDVALRCDPISGHVSLFWYQQALGQGPEFLTYFQNEAQLDKSGLPSDRFFAERPEGSVSTLKIQRTQQEDSAVYLCASSEGQGANTEAFFGQGTRLTVV.

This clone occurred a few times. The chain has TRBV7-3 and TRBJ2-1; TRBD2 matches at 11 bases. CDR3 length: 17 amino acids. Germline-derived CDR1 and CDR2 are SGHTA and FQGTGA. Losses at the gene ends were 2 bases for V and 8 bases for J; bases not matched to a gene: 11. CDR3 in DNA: TGTGCCAGCAGCTTATACGGGCTAGCGGGAGGTAGGGATGAGCAGTTCTTC. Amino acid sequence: CASSLYGLAGGRDEQFF.

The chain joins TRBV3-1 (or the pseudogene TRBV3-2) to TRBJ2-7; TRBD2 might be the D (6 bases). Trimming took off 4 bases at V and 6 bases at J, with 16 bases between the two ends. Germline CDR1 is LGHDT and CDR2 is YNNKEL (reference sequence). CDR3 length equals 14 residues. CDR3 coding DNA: TGTGCCAGCAGCCTTTATACGTCTAGCGCCGAGCAGTACTTC. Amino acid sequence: CASSLYTSSAEQYF.

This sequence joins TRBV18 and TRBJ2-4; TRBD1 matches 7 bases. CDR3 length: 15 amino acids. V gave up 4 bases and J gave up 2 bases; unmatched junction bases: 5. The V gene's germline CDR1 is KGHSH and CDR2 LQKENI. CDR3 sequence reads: CASSLTGPPKNIQYF. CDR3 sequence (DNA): TGTGCCAGCTCACTGACAGGGCCGCCCAAAAACATTCAGTACTTC.

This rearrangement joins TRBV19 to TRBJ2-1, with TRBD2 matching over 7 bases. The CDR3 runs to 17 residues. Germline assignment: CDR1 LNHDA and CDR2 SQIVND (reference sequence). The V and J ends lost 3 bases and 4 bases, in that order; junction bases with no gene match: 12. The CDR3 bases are TGTGCCAGTAGTATGATGGGATCAGGGACTACTTACAATGAGCAGTTCTTC. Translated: CASSMMGSGTTYNEQFF. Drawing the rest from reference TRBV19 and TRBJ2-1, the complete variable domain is DGGITQSPKYLFRKEGQNVTLSCEQNLNHDAMYWYRQDPGQGLRLIYYSQIVNDFQKGDIAEGYSVSREKKESFPLTVTSAQKNPTAFYLCASSMMGSGTTYNEQFFGPGTRLTVL.

CDR3 DNA: TGTGCCAGCAGTCCCGGGAGGGATTTTTACAATGAGCAGTTCTTC. This sequence encodes CASSPGRDFYNEQFF. The chain employs TRBV6-5 and TRBJ2-1, with 8 nucleotides matching TRBD2. Trimming cost V 5 bases and J 4 bases; bases outside gene matches: 7. There are 15 residues in the CDR3. Germline V gives CDR1 MNHEY, CDR2 SVGAGI.

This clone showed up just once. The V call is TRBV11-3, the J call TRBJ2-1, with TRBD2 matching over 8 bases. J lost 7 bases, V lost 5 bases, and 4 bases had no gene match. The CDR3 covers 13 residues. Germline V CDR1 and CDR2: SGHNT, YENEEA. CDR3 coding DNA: TGTGCCAGCAGCCGGGGCGGGGGGAATGAGCAGTTCTTC. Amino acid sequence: CASSRGGGNEQFF.

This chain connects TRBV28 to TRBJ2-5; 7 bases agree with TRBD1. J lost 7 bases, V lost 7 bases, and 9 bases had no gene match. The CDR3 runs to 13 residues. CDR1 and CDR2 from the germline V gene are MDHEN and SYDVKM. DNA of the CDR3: TGTGCCAGCAAGGGGGCTCTTCGTGGGACCCAGTACTTC. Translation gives CASKGALRGTQYF.